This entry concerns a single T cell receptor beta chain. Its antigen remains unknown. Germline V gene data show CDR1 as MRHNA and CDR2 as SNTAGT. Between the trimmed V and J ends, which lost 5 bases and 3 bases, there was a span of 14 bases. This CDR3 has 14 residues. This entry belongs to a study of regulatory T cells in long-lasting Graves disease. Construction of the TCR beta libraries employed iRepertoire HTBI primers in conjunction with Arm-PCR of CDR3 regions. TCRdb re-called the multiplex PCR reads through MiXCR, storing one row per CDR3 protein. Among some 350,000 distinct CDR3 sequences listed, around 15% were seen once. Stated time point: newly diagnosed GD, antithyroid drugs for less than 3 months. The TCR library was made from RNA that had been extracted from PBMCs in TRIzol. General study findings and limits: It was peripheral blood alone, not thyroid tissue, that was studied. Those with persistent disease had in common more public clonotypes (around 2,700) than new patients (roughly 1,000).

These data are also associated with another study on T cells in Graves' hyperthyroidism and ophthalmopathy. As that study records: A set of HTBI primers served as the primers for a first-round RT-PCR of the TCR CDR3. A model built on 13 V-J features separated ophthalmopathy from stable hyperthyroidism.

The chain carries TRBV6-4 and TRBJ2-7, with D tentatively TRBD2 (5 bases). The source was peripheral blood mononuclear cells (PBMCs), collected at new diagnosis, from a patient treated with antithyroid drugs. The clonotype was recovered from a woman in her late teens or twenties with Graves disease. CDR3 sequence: CASSYMLANYEQYF. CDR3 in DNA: TGTGCCAGCAGTTACATGCTAGCTAACTACGAGCAGTACTTC.